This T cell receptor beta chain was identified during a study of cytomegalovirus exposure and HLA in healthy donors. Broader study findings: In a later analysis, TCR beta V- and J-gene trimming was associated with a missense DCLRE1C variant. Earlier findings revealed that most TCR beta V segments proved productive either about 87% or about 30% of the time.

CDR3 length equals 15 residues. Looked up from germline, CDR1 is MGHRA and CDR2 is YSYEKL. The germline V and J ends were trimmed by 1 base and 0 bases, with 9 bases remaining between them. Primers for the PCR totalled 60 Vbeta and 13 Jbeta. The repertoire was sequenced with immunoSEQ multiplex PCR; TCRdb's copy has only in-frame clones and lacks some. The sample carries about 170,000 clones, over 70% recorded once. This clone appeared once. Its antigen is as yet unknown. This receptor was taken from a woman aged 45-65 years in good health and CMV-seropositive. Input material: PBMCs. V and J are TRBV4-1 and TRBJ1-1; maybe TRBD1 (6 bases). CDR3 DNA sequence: TGCGCCAGCAGCCAAGCCGGGACACTGAACACTGAAGCTTTCTTT. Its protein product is CASSQAGTLNTEAFF.